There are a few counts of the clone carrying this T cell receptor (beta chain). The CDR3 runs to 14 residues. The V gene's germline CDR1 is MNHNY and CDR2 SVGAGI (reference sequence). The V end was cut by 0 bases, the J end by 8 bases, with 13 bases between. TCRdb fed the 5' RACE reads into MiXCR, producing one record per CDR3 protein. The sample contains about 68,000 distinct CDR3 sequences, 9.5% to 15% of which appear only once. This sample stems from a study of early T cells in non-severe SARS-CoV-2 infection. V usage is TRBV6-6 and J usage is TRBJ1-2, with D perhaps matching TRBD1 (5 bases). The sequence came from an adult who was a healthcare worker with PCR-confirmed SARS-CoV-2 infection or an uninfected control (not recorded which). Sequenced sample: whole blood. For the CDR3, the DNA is TGTGCCAGCAGTTACTCGATAGGGGCGCAGGGCTACACCTTC. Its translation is CASSYSIGAQGYTF.